This T cell receptor (beta chain) was sequenced in a study of T cell responses to AZD1222 COVID-19 vaccine. TCRdb's copy holds only in-frame clones and misses some; the assay was immunoSEQ multiplex PCR. The repertoire holds 70,000 to 95,000 clones, with roughly 90% as singletons. Sample: peripheral blood, taken 28 days after the second AZD1222 dose. This receptor was taken from an adult who received the AZD1222 COVID-19 vaccine.

The CDR3 DNA reads as TGCGCCAGCAGCTTGGCCGGGGGGGAGCCCTACGAGCAGTACTTC. Amino acid sequence: CASSLAGGEPYEQYF. This rearrangement joins TRBV5-1 to TRBJ2-7, with 8 bases aligning to TRBD2. V trimming: 0 bases; J trimming: 2 bases; junction bases outside the gene matches: 4. CDR3 length: 15 amino acids. Germline CDR1 is SGHRS and CDR2 is YFSETQ.